These 31 T cell receptor beta chains originate from one sample sequenced in a study of identical twins. TCRdb redid the calling of the 5' RACE reads with MiXCR, one entry per CDR3 protein. The sample lists about 150,000 distinct CDR3 sequences, roughly 3.3% occurring once. The source material was memory T cells sorted from blood. All receptors derive from a man between 18 and 35 years old in good health.

This clonotype was picked up many times. V and J are TRBV30 and TRBJ2-1, with a weak D call TRBD2 (5 bases). The CDR3 runs 11 residues. Germline CDR1 reads GTSNPN; CDR2 reads SVGIG (reference sequence). Trimming removed 2 bases at V and 10 bases at J, with 9 bases between. The CDR3 sequence: CAWSISGEQFF. DNA for the CDR3: TGTGCCTGGAGTATCAGCGGAGAGCAGTTCTTC.

This clonotype appeared many times. The chain carries TRBV9 and TRBJ2-1, with 10 bases lining up with TRBD2. CDR3 size: 16 residues. Germline values: CDR1 SGDLS, CDR2 YYNGEE. The junction had 11 bases not matched to a gene; V was cut back by 2 bases and J by 9 bases. Here the CDR3 DNA reads TGTGCCAGCAGCGTTAGCGGGAGGCCCCTTAGGACTGAGCAGTTCTTC. Protein product: CASSVSGRPLRTEQFF.

V is TRBV6-6 and J is TRBJ2-2; no firm D call. V was cut by 5 bases and J by 6 bases, with 7 bases left in between. The germline CDR1 and CDR2 sequences are MNHNY and SVGAGI (reference sequence). This CDR3 comprises 12 residues. The CDR3 nucleotides read TGTGCCAGCAGTCTCCTTCCCGGGGAGCTGTTTTTT. This translates into CASSLLPGELFF.

Ten or more counts support this clonotype. Here the CDR3 DNA reads TGTGCCAGCAGCTCTCGGGACGGCCAAGAGACCCAGTACTTC. Its protein is CASSSRDGQETQYF. This sequence joins TRBV7-9 and TRBJ2-5; either TRBD1 or TRBD2 may supply D (5 bases each). Germline V gene lookup returns CDR1 SEHNR and CDR2 FQNEAQ (reference sequence). Trimming pared 4 bases from V and 1 base from J, leaving 10 bases between. The CDR3 contains 14 residues.

This clonotype was seen repeatedly, ten times or more. The chain recombines TRBV5-1 with TRBJ2-3; D is unresolved. Germline CDR1 and CDR2: SGHRS and YFSETQ. Trimming took 0 bases from V and 1 from J, leaving 12 bases between them. The CDR3 loop spans 16 amino acids. The CDR3 is CASSLDVSVGTDTQYF. The DNA of the CDR3 is TGCGCCAGCAGCTTGGATGTCAGTGTGGGCACAGATACGCAGTATTTT.

In this sample, this clonotype turned up many times. The chain recombines TRBV11-2 with TRBJ2-3; D is ambiguous. V was pared by 2 bases and J by 5 bases, with 20 bases between. This CDR3 is built from 17 residues. Per the germline V gene, CDR1 is SGHAT and CDR2 is FQNNGV. The CDR3 loop reads CASSLTPGSLVGDTQYF. Here the CDR3 DNA reads TGTGCCAGCAGCTTAACTCCGGGTTCGTTGGTAGGAGATACGCAGTATTTT.

The V and J genes are TRBV20-1 and TRBJ1-4; 8 bases align to TRBD1. Germline CDR1 is DFQATT and CDR2 is SNEGSKA (reference sequence). Trimming took 3 bases from V and 7 from J; bases not matched to a gene: 4. The CDR3 has 13 amino acids. CDR3 bases: TGCAGTGCTAGCTTGCAGGGGGCTGAAAAACTGTTTTTT. Its protein is CSASLQGAEKLFF.

This clonotype showed up many times. The chain uses TRBV6-2 or TRBV6-3 and TRBJ2-1, with TRBD1 as a possible D gene (6 bases). The CDR3 runs 13 residues. V dropped 5 bases and J dropped 3 bases, with 8 bases sitting between them. Germline CDR1 MNHEY, CDR2 SVGEGT. The CDR3 DNA sequence: TGTGCCAGCAGTCCGGACAGCTACAATGAGCAGTTCTTC. Its translation is CASSPDSYNEQFF.

This clonotype was seen many times. V and J are TRBV6-2 or TRBV6-3 and TRBJ2-4; TRBD2 might be the D (6 bases). Germline V CDR1 and CDR2: MNHEY, SVGEGT. Trimming left V 3 bases short and J 0 bases short, with 15 bases between. The CDR3 has 17 residues. The CDR3 DNA reads as TGTGCCAGCAGTTATGCAGCGGGCCCAATAGCCAAAAACATTCAGTACTTC. The encoded protein is CASSYAAGPIAKNIQYF.

This clonotype was counted between two and nine times. The chain joins TRBV5-5 to TRBJ2-7; TRBD1 matches at 11 bases. CDR1 and CDR2 from the germline V gene are SGHKS and YYEKEE (reference sequence). The CDR3 totals 15 residues. V gave up 4 bases and J gave up 2 bases; unmatched junction bases: 5. CDR3 sequence reads: CASSTRDRGAYEQYF. CDR3 coding DNA: TGTGCCAGCAGCACCCGGGACAGGGGGGCCTACGAGCAGTACTTC.

This clonotype was detected ten times or more. J is TRBJ2-3 and V is TRBV6-1; D possibly matches TRBD1 or TRBD2 (5 bases each). The CDR3 is 15 residues long. CDR1 and CDR2 (germline): MNHNS, SASEGT. The germline V and J ends were trimmed by 6 bases and 9 bases, with 22 bases remaining between them. Here the CDR3 DNA reads TGTGCCAGCAGCTCCGCCGGGGCACCTGCTTGGACGCAGTATTTT. Protein: CASSSAGAPAWTQYF.

This clonotype was seen repeatedly, ten times or more. This chain joins TRBV12-3 or TRBV12-4 and TRBJ2-6; 7 bases line up with TRBD1. V trimming: 8 bases; J trimming: 4 bases; junction bases outside the gene matches: 17. The CDR3 totals 18 residues. CDR3 DNA sequence: TGTGCCAGCCGTCGTTATAGACAGGGTCTAATGGGGGCCAACGTCCTGACTTTC. As protein: CASRRYRQGLMGANVLTF.

V usage is TRBV5-1 and J usage is TRBJ1-6, with D maybe TRBD1 (5 bases). The CDR3 extends over 14 amino acids. Trimming removed 2 bases at V and 6 bases at J, with 9 bases between. Germline values: CDR1 SGHRS, CDR2 YFSETQ. The CDR3 region is CASSFGGVNSPLHF. The CDR3 DNA follows: TGCGCCAGCAGCTTTGGGGGGGTTAATTCACCCCTCCACTTT.

This clonotype was found many times. The genes are TRBV7-3 and TRBJ2-1; 7 bases map to TRBD1. Germline CDR1 is SGHTA and CDR2 is FQGTGA. This CDR3 region has 13 residues. V lost 0 bases, J lost 10 bases, and 3 bases stayed unmatched. The CDR3 region is CASSLTLQGEQFF. The DNA for the CDR3 is TGTGCCAGCAGCTTAACCCTACAGGGGGAGCAGTTCTTC.

As to this clonotype: A much larger clone is a single base away; this may be a read error. No conserved phenylalanine or tryptophan is present at the end of the CDR3, so a read error is the likely explanation. The chain is built from TRBV6-5 and TRBJ2-5; no firm D call. V was pared by 4 bases and J by 1 base, with 7 bases between. This CDR3 contains 13 residues. The germline V gene encodes CDR1 MNHEY and CDR2 SVGAGI. The CDR3 DNA reads as TGTGCCAGCAGTTGGACGTCCCAAGAGACCCAGTACATC. Amino acid sequence: CASSWTSQETQYI.

The chain links TRBV4-1 to TRBJ1-5; D remains unclear. Germline-derived CDR1 and CDR2 are MGHRA and YSYEKL. V was trimmed by 1 base and J by 0 bases, leaving 13 bases between them. The CDR3 has 17 amino acids. DNA of the CDR3: TGCGCCAGCAGCCAAGGTGCTCTAGGCTATAGCAATCAGCCCCAGCATTTT. It translates to CASSQGALGYSNQPQHF.

This clonotype was detected many times. The chain is built from TRBV12-3 or TRBV12-4 and TRBJ1-5; D is uncertain. The ends were cut back, 8 bases at V and 2 bases at J, with 10 bases in the middle. The CDR3 is 13 amino acids. This chain's CDR3 is CASLKDRNQPQHF. The CDR3 region has the DNA TGTGCCAGCTTAAAGGACCGCAATCAGCCCCAGCATTTT.

This clonotype was picked up many times. This sequence joins TRBV9 and TRBJ2-5; TRBD2 matches 10 bases. The V gene's germline CDR1 is SGDLS and CDR2 YYNGEE. V was pared by 0 bases and J by 5 bases, with 4 bases of the junction left unmatched. The CDR3 totals 15 residues. The CDR3 protein is CASSVGGAGGETQYF. In DNA form, the CDR3 reads TGTGCCAGCAGCGTAGGAGGAGCGGGAGGGGAGACCCAGTACTTC.

This clonotype was seen ten or more times. The V and J genes are TRBV18 and TRBJ1-5, with 7 bases aligning to TRBD1. Germline assignment: CDR1 KGHSH and CDR2 LQKENI. V shed 8 bases and J 1 base; nucleotides not matched to a gene: 5. CDR3 length: 14 amino acids. The CDR3: CASSPQGSNQPQHF. In nucleotides, the CDR3 is TGTGCCAGCAGCCCACAGGGGAGCAATCAGCCCCAGCATTTT. Full variable domain (outside the CDR3, taken from reference TRBV18 and TRBJ1-5): NAGVMQNPRHLVRRRGQEARLRCSPMKGHSHVYWYRQLPEEGLKFMVYLQKENIIDESGMPKERFSAEFPKEGPSILRIQQVVRGDSAAYFCASSPQGSNQPQHFGDGTRLSIL.

This clonotype was seen many times. This chain links TRBV29-1 with TRBJ1-2, with D unresolved. CDR3 size: 12 residues. CDR1 SQVTM and CDR2 ANQGSEA come from the germline V gene. Trimming removed 3 bases from V and 8 bases from J, with 13 bases in between. The CDR3 DNA reads as TGCAGCGTTGAGGGCAACGTGGGAGGCTACACCTTC. Amino acid sequence: CSVEGNVGGYTF.

This clonotype was seen many times. The genes are TRBV6-5 and TRBJ2-1; 11 positions match TRBD2. Trimming removed 6 bases from V and 1 base from J; junction bases left unmatched: 5. The germline CDR1 and CDR2 sequences are MNHEY and SVGAGI. The CDR3 consists of 16 residues. For the CDR3, the DNA is TGTGCCAGCAGCTACCCTAGCGGGGGGTCCTACAATGAGCAGTTCTTC. Translated, it gives CASSYPSGGSYNEQFF.

Many counts were recorded for this clonotype. This chain uses TRBV5-6 with TRBJ2-5, with D hard to call. Trimming cost V 0 bases and J 1 base, with 4 bases left between them. The germline CDR1 and CDR2 sequences are SGHDT and YYEEEE. CDR3 length: 13 amino acids. The CDR3 region is CASSLASQETQYF. The CDR3 DNA reads TGTGCCAGCAGCTTGGCTAGCCAAGAGACCCAGTACTTC.

This clonotype was counted at least ten times. The chain joins TRBV5-1 to TRBJ2-1; D possibly matches TRBD1 or TRBD2 (5 bases each). With 0 bases removed from V and 5 bases from J, the gap between germline ends came to 9 bases. The CDR3 loop spans 14 amino acids. The germline V gene has CDR1 SGHRS and CDR2 YFSETQ. This chain's CDR3 is CASSLGDAHNEQFF. CDR3 nucleotide sequence: TGCGCCAGCAGCTTGGGGGACGCCCACAATGAGCAGTTCTTC.

This clonotype was recorded at least ten times. V gene TRBV7-2 combines with J gene TRBJ2-1, with 8 bases matching TRBD2. V lost 3 bases to trimming and J lost 6 bases; unmatched junction nucleotides: 4. This CDR3 is 14 amino acids long. Germline CDR1 and CDR2: SGHTA and FQGNSA. CDR3 coding DNA: TGTGCCAGCAGCTTTGCGGGAGGTCGCAATGAGCAGTTCTTC. It encodes CASSFAGGRNEQFF. The variable domain in full, with the rest retrieved from reference TRBV7-2 and TRBJ2-1, is GAGVSQSPSNKVTEKGKDVELRCDPISGHTALYWYRQSLGQGLEFLIYFQGNSAPDKSGLPSDRFSAERTGGSVSTLTIQRTQQEDSAVYLCASSFAGGRNEQFFGPGTRLTVL.

A note on this clonotype: A much larger clone is a single base away; this may be a read error. This chain uses TRBV19 with TRBJ1-5; D perhaps matches TRBD1 (5 bases). CDR3 length: 12 residues. Germline CDR1 and CDR2: LNHDA and SQIVND (reference sequence). V was clipped by 5 bases and J by 7 bases, with 9 bases between them. CDR3 in amino acids: CASSFREQPQHF. As DNA, the CDR3 is TGTGCCAGTAGTTTCAGGGAGCAGCCCCAGCATTTT.

This clonotype occurred a few times. The V and J genes are TRBV23-1 and TRBJ2-1; perhaps TRBD2 as D (6 bases). TRBV23-1 carries the ORF label, with uncertain function. CDR3 size: 12 residues. Trimming pared 8 bases from V and 9 bases from J, leaving 14 bases between. In DNA form, the CDR3 reads TGCGCCAGCCCGGGGGAGGACGGTGAGCAGTTCTTC. Encoded protein: CASPGEDGEQFF.

This clonotype was seen ten or more times. The V gene is TRBV4-1, the J gene TRBJ2-1; TRBD2 matches at 8 bases. The V gene's germline CDR1 is MGHRA and CDR2 YSYEKL. V was pared by 3 bases and J by 9 bases, with 7 bases of the junction left unmatched. The CDR3 consists of 14 residues. CDR3 sequence (DNA): TGCGCCAGCAGCCAGCTAGGACTAGCCACTGAGCAGTTCTTC. Amino acid sequence: CASSQLGLATEQFF.

This clonotype was recorded at least ten times. The rearrangement uses TRBV20-1 and TRBJ2-7; 11 positions match TRBD2. The germline V gene has CDR1 DFQATT and CDR2 SNEGSKA (reference sequence). There are 13 residues in the CDR3. V gave up 6 bases and J gave up 5 bases; unmatched junction bases: 6. Here the CDR3 DNA reads TGCAGTGCCCTACTAGCGGGAGTAAACGAGCAGTACTTC. It specifies CSALLAGVNEQYF.

This clonotype was observed a few times. The CDR3 sequence is CASSLYGTPEQYF. Here the CDR3 DNA reads TGTGCCAGCAGCTTGTACGGGACACCTGAGCAGTACTTC. This chain links TRBV5-4 with TRBJ2-7, with D possibly TRBD1 on 6 matching bases. The CDR3 runs to 13 residues. Per the germline V gene, CDR1 is SGHNT and CDR2 is YYREEE (reference sequence). The V end lost 1 base, the J end lost 7 bases, and 12 bases lay between the germline ends.

This clonotype was observed many times. The chain uses TRBV5-1 and TRBJ2-2; D is undetermined. V was trimmed by 1 base and J by 3 bases, leaving 7 bases between them. The CDR3 is made up of 14 amino acids. Germline loops: CDR1 SGHRS, CDR2 YFSETQ. CDR3 sequence (DNA): TGCGCCAGCAGCTTGCAGAGAGACACCGGGGAGCTGTTTTTT. Its protein product is CASSLQRDTGELFF.

The sample holds many counts of this clonotype. The chain uses TRBV7-9 and TRBJ2-1; 10 bases are a match to TRBD1. Germline-derived CDR1 and CDR2 are SEHNR and FQNEAQ (reference sequence). V gave up 2 bases and J gave up 7 bases; unmatched junction bases: 5. CDR3 length: 15 residues. The CDR3 DNA is TGTGCCAGCAGCTTATTGGGGACAGGGGAGAATGAGCAGTTCTTC. This gives the protein CASSLLGTGENEQFF.